These T cell receptor beta chains were read from a single sample in a study of blood T cell repertoires in COVID-19. Method: immunoSEQ multiplex PCR; TCRdb's copy keeps in-frame clones and lacks some. Among around 480,000 clones listed, roughly 87% were seen once. The sample was PBMCs or T cells enriched from blood (not recorded which). The receptors derive from a woman between 18 and 30 years old who had recovered from COVID-19. The conserved cysteine and the conserved F or W are not part of the CDR3 here.

v_call	cdr3_aa
TRBV3-1/TRBV3-2	ASSQDWGGRGYT
TRBV7-2	ASSFSSGGAGTQY
TRBV5-1	ASSLAGDGYT
TRBV28	ASSPTGGGYT
TRBV5-1	ASSFGTSISYEQF
TRBV7-2	ASSQPAVSEAF
TRBV10-2	ASSEGVNYGYT
TRBV2	ASSEGQEETQY
TRBV30	AWSVIDTGELF
TRBV6-5	ASMRTGGANQPQH
TRBV7-2	ASSLAGAGEQF
TRBV12-3/TRBV12-4	ASSGVDNSPLH
TRBV3-1/TRBV3-2	ASSQARGSETQY
TRBV3-1/TRBV3-2	ASSLGDSFIYGYT
TRBV5-1	ASSYSSITSGDTQY
TRBV28	ASRQGGQPQH
TRBV4-1	ASSQESGGGENTGELF
TRBV5-5	ASSFGSRETQY
TRBV11-2	ASSRLRTAPYNEQF
TRBV28	ASSTDSGLRYT
TRBV6-1	ASSERAGGGYT
TRBV24-1	ATSAPTGVGETQY
TRBV30	AQRSRGQTQY